The 3 T cell receptor beta chains given below trace back to one sample, sequenced in a study of blood T cells in healthy people across ages. A sample-barcoded 5' primer and a J-beta primer mix were used in a second PCR of about 7 to 11 cycles. One entry per CDR3 protein results from TCRdb running MiXCR on the 5' RACE reads. The sample lists roughly 860,000 distinct CDR3 sequences; about 62% were seen once. Sequenced: blood. The receptors shown here come from a man aged 25 to 40 in good health.

The rearrangement joins TRBV6-2 or TRBV6-3 to TRBJ2-4; either TRBD1 or TRBD2 may supply D (5 bases each). Germline values: CDR1 MNHEY, CDR2 SVGEGT. This CDR3 comprises 14 residues. Trimming cost V 5 bases and J 4 bases, with 12 bases left between them. The chain's CDR3 is CASSLLGAKNIQYF. CDR3 sequence (DNA): TGTGCCAGCAGTCTCCTCGGGGCGAAAAACATTCAGTACTTC.

This clonotype came up once. V and J are TRBV7-2 and TRBJ2-3; D is uncertain. The length of the CDR3 is 13 residues. The V gene lost 5 bases and the J gene lost 5 bases, with 11 bases spanning the gap. Per the germline V gene, CDR1 is SGHTA and CDR2 is FQGNSA. The CDR3 DNA sequence: TGTGCCAGCAGCGCTTCTTATGGAGATACGCAGTATTTT. Translating gives CASSASYGDTQYF.

The chain recombines TRBV15 with TRBJ2-3; 10 bases agree with TRBD2. Germline loops: CDR1 LNHNV, CDR2 YYDKDF (reference sequence). The CDR3 totals 15 residues. Unmatched junction bases numbered 4, after V lost 1 base and J lost 6 bases. The CDR3, as DNA: TGTGCCACCAGCAGAGCCACTAGCGGGGTTGATACGCAGTATTTT. It yields the protein CATSRATSGVDTQYF.